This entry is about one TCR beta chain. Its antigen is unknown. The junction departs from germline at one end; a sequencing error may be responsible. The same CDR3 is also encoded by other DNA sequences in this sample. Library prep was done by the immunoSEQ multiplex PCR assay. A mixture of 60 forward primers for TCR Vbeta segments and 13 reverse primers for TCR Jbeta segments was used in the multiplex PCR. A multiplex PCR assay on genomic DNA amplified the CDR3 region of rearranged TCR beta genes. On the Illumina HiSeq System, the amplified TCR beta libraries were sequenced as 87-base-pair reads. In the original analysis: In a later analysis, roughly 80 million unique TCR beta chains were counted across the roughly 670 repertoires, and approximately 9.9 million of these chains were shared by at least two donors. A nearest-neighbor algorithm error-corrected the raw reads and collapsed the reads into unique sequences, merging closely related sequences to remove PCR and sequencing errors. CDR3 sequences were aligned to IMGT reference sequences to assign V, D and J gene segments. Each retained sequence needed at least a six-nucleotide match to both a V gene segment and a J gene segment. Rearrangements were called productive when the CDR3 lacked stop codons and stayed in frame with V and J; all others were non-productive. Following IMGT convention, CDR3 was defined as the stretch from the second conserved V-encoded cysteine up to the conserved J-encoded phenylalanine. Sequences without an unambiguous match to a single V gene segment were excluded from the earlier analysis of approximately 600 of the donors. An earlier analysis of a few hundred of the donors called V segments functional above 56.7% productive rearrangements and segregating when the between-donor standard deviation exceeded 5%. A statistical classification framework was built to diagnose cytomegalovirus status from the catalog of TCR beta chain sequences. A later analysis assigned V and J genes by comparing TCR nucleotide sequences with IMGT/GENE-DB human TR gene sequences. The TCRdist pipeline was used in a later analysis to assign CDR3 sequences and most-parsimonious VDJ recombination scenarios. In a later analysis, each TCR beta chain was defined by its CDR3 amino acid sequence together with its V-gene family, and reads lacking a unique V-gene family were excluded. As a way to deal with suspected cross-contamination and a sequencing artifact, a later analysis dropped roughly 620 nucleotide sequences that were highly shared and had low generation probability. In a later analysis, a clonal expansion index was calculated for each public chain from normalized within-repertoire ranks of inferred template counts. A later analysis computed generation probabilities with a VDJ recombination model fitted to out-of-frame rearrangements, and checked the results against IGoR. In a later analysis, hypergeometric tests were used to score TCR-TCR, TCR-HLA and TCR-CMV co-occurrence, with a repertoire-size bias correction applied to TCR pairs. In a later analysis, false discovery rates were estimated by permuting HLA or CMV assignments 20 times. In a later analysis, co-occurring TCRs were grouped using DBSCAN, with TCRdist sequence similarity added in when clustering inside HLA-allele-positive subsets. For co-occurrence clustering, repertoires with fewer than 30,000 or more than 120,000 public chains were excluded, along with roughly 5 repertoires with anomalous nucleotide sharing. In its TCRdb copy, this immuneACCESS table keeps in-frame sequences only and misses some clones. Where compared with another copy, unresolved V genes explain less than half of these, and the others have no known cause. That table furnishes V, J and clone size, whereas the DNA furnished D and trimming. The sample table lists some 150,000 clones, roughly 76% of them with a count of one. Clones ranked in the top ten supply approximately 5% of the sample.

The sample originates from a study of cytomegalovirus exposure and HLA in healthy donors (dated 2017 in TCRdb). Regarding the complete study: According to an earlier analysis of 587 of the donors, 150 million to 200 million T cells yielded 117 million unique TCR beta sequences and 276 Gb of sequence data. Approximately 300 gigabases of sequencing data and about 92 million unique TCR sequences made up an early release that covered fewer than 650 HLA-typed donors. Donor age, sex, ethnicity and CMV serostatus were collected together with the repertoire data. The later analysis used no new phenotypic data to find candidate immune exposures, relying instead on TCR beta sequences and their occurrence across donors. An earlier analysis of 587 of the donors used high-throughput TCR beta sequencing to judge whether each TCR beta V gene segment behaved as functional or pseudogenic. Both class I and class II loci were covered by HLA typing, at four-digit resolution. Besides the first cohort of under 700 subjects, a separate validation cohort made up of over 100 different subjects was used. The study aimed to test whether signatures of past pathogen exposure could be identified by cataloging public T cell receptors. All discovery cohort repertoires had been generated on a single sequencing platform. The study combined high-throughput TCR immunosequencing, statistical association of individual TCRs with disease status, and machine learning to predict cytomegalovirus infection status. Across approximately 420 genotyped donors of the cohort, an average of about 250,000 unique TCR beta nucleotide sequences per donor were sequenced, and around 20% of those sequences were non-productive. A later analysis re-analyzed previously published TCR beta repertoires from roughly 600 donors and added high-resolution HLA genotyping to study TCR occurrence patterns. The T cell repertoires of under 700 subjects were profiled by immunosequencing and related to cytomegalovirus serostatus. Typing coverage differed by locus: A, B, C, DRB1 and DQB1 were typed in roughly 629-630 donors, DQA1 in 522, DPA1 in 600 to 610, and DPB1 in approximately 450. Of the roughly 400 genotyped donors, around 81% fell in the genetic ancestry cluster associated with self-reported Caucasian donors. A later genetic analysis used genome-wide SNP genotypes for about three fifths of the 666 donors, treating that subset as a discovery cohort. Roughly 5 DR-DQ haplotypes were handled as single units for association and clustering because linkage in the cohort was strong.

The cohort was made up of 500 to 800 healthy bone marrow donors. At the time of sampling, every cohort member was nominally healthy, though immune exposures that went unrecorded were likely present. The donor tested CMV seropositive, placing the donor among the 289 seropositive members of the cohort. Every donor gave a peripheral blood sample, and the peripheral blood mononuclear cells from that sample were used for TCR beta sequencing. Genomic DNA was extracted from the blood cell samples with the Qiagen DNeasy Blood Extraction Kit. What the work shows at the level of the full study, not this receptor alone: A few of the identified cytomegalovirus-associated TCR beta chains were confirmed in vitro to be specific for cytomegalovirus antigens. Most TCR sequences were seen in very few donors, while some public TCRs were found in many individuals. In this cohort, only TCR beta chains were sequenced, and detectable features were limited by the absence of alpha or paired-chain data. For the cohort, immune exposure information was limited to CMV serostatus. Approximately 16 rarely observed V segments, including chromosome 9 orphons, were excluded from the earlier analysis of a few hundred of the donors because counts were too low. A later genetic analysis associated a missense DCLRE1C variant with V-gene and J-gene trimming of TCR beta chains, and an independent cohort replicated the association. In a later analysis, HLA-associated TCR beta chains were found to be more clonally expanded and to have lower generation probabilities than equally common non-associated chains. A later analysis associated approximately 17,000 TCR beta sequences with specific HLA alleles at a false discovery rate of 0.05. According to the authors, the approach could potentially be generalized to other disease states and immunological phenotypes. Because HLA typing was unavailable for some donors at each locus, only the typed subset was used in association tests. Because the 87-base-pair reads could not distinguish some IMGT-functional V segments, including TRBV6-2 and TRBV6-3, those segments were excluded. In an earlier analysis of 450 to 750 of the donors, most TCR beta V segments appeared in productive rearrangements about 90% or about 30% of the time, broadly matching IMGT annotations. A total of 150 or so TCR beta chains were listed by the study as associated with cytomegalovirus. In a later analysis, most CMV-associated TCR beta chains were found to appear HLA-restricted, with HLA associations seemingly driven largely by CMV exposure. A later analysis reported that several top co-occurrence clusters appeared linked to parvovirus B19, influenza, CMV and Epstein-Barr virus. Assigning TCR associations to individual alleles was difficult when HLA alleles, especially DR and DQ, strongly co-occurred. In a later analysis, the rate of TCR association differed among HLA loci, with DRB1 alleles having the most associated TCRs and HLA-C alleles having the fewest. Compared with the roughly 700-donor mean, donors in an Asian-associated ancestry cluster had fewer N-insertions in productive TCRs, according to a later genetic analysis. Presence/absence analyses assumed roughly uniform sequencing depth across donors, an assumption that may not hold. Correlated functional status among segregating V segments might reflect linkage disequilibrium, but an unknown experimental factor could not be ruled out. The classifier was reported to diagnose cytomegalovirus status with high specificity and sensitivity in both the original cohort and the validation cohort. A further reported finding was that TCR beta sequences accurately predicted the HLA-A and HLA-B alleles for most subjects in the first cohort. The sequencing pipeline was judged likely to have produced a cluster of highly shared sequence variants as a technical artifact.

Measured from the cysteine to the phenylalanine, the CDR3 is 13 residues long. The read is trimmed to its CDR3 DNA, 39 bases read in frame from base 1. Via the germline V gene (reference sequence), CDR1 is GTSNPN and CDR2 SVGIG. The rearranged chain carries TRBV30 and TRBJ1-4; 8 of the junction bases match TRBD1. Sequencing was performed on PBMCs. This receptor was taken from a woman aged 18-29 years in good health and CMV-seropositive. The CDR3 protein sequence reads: CACSDRGGEKLFF. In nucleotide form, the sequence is TGTGCCTGCTCTGACAGGGGAGGAGAAAAGCTGTTTTTT.